This TCR beta chain was sequenced for a study of tumor-infiltrating lymphocytes in oesophageal squamous cell carcinoma. Notes on this clonotype: Compared with germline, one end of the junction differs, possibly owing to a read error.

The CDR3 extends over 15 amino acids. MiXCR, run by TCRdb on the PCR reads, gives a single entry per CDR3 protein. This sample has 5,500 to 7,500 distinct CDR3 sequences, with more than 12% found just once. Sequencing was carried out using esophageal tumor tissue. The sequence came from a male donor with esophageal squamous cell carcinoma. The genes are TRBV5-3 and TRBJ1-3; D may be TRBD1 (6 bases). TRBV5-3 is reported as an ORF; its role is uncertain. This CDR3 reads CASSSGVDFGNTIYF. As DNA, the CDR3 is TGTGCCAGCAGCTCAGGGGTGGACTTTGGAAACACCATATATTTT.